This is a list of T cell receptor beta chains from one sample in a study of cytomegalovirus exposure and HLA in healthy donors. Sequencing was performed with immunoSEQ multiplex PCR; in TCRdb, only in-frame clones are kept and a portion is missing. The sample contains about 81,000 clones, around 80% of which appear only once. The sequenced material came from PBMCs. The receptors originated from a man in his fifties in good health and CMV-seropositive. The CDR3 runs from the conserved cysteine through the conserved F or W. The order of the fields is CDR3 protein, CDR3 DNA, clone size, V gene, D gene, J gene. The D gene is left open where the match is weak. Not all rows give a size; the values are once, few, many and, for expanded clones, a class.

CASSTSGRSSDTQYF	TGTGCCAGTAGCACCAGCGGGAGGAGTTCAGATACGCAGTATTTT	-	TRBV19	TRBD2	TRBJ2-3
CASSLAYRGQETQYF	TGTGCCAGCAGCTTGGCCTACCGGGGCCAAGAGACCCAGTACTTC	-	TRBV5-4	-	TRBJ2-5
CASSWFGQGAYSPLHF	TGTGCCAGCAGCTGGTTTGGACAGGGGGCGTATTCACCCCTCCACTTT	-	TRBV27	TRBD1	TRBJ1-6
CASSESDWQSYNEQFF	TGCGCCAGCAGTGAGTCAGACTGGCAATCCTACAATGAGCAGTTCTTC	-	TRBV10-1	-	TRBJ2-1
CSVEGSGFWGDDGYTF	TGCAGCGTTGAAGGAAGTGGGTTTTGGGGGGACGATGGCTACACCTTC	once	TRBV29-1	-	TRBJ1-2
CASSPVGGAVTGELFF	TGTGCCAGCAGCCCCGTCGGGGGGGCGGTTACCGGGGAGCTGTTTTTT	-	TRBV5-6	TRBD2	TRBJ2-2
CASRGQGIADGYTF	TGTGCCAGCAGGGGACAGGGGATAGCGGATGGCTACACCTTC	-	TRBV6-6	TRBD1	TRBJ1-2
CASRPGTPKSYNEQFF	TGTGCCAGCCGACCCGGGACTCCTAAATCCTACAATGAGCAGTTCTTC	-	TRBV27	-	TRBJ2-1
CASSEAGSWAEKLFF	TGTGCCAGCAGTGAAGCGGGAAGCTGGGCTGAAAAACTGTTTTTT	-	TRBV9	-	TRBJ1-4
CASSQDVQELFF	TGCGCCAGCAGCCAAGACGTACAGGAGCTGTTTTTT	-	TRBV4-1	-	TRBJ2-2
CASSYRGTEAFF	TGTGCCAGCAGCTACAGGGGCACTGAAGCTTTCTTT	-	TRBV2	TRBD1	TRBJ1-1
CASSYYAGASPLHF	TGTGCCAGCAGTTATTATGCAGGGGCCTCACCCCTCCACTTT	once	TRBV6-5	-	TRBJ1-6
CASSIVAVNQPQHF	TGTGCCAGTAGTATAGTGGCGGTCAATCAGCCCCAGCATTTT	-	TRBV19	-	TRBJ1-5
CASSLDGGAVVGANGLTF	TGTGCCAGCAGCTTGGATGGCGGGGCGGTGGTTGGGGCCAACGGCCTGACTTTC	-	TRBV5-4	-	TRBJ2-6
CASSSIQGRQTEAFF	TGTGCCAGCAGTTCGATACAGGGGAGGCAGACTGAAGCTTTCTTT	-	TRBV27	TRBD1	TRBJ1-1
CASVSTGKPYTDTQYF	TGTGCCAGTGTGTCAACGGGTAAACCTTACACAGATACGCAGTATTTT	-	TRBV19	-	TRBJ2-3
CASSLTIWTGATGELFF	TGTGCCAGCAGCTTAACGATTTGGACAGGGGCCACCGGGGAGCTGTTTTTT	-	TRBV7-2	TRBD1	TRBJ2-2
CASSLALAGGPYEQYF	TGCGCCAGCAGCTTGGCCCTAGCGGGAGGGCCCTACGAGCAGTACTTC	-	TRBV5-1	TRBD2	TRBJ2-7
CASSPGTSGRGTKNIQYF	TGCGCCAGCAGCCCAGGGACTAGCGGGAGGGGAACCAAAAACATTCAGTACTTC	-	TRBV5-1	TRBD2	TRBJ2-4
CASSQNKARSSGANVLTF	TGTGCCAGCAGCCAAAATAAGGCGAGGTCCTCTGGGGCCAACGTCCTGACTTTC	-	TRBV4-2	-	TRBJ2-6
CASSSAGGTYEQYF	TGTGCCAGCAGTTCCGCAGGGGGCACCTACGAGCAGTACTTC	-	TRBV6-5	TRBD1	TRBJ2-7
CASSRPGQGVEKLFF	TGCGCCAGCAGCCGACCGGGACAGGGGGTCGAAAAACTGTTTTTT	-	TRBV4-1	TRBD1	TRBJ1-4
CASSPPVGSGAYSGANGLTF	TGTGCCAGCTCACCACCGGTGGGTAGCGGGGCTTACTCTGGGGCCAACGGCCTGACTTTC	-	TRBV18	TRBD2	TRBJ2-6
CASSQYGGNQPQHF	TGTGCCAGCAGCCAATACGGAGGTAATCAGCCCCAGCATTTT	-	TRBV4-2	-	TRBJ1-5
CASSSRGTELVGYGYTF	TGTGCCAGCAGCTCCCGCGGGACAGAACTCGTGGGGTATGGCTACACCTTC	-	TRBV7-9	TRBD1	TRBJ1-2
CASSGGGNTIVRGDNSPLHF	TGTGCCAGCAGCGGGGGAGGGAACACCATCGTCCGGGGAGATAATTCACCCCTCCACTTT	few	TRBV9	-	TRBJ1-6
CASSLDQGTSRELFF	TGTGCCAGCAGCTTAGATCAGGGGACTAGCAGGGAGCTGTTTTTT	once	TRBV11-3	TRBD2	TRBJ2-2
CASSVDGGRLGNEQFF	TGTGCCAGCAGCGTAGATGGCGGGAGGTTAGGGAATGAGCAGTTCTTC	-	TRBV9	TRBD2	TRBJ2-1
CASSPPTGGGADTQYF	TGTGCCAGCTCACCACCGACGGGAGGGGGGGCCGATACGCAGTATTTT	-	TRBV18	TRBD2	TRBJ2-3
CASSADRSAPYGYTF	TGTGCCAGTAGTGCTGACAGGTCAGCTCCCTATGGCTACACCTTC	-	TRBV19	-	TRBJ1-2